These 19 T cell receptor beta chains came from one sample sequenced in a study of T cells in Graves' hyperthyroidism and ophthalmopathy (dated by TCRdb to between 2018 and 2021). Libraries came from multiplex PCR. TCRdb shows the sequencer as Illumina HiSeq 2000. The TCR beta CDR3 regions were amplified from RNA transcripts. A first-round RT-PCR of the TCR CDR3 used the HTBI primer set with the Qiagen OneStep RT-PCR kit. TCRdb reprocessed the public reads (quality trimming at Q25 with fastp, clone calling with MiXCR) and kept in-frame beta chains. Each CDR3 protein gets just one entry, which takes the most common genes and DNA from the rows behind it. In all, the sample holds under 350,000 distinct CDR3 sequences, and about an eighth of those were seen once. Approximately 7.9% of the sample comes from the top ten. The sequenced sample consisted of blood. These receptors all stem from a woman in her 40s with Graves' hyperthyroidism.

In its sample, this clonotype was seen a few times. This chain joins TRBV30 and TRBJ2-5; D uncertain. Per the germline V gene, CDR1 is GTSNPN and CDR2 is SVGIG (reference sequence). With 2 bases removed from V and 0 bases from J, the gap between germline ends came to 13 bases. The CDR3 totals 15 residues. The CDR3 region is CAWSPTHWYQETQYF. In DNA form, the CDR3 reads TGTGCCTGGAGTCCGACTCACTGGTACCAAGAGACCCAGTACTTC.

A few counts support this clonotype. The chain is built from TRBV10-2 and TRBJ2-1; 9 positions agree with TRBD1. CDR3 length: 14 residues. The V gene's germline CDR1 is WSHSY and CDR2 SAAADI. V shed 10 bases, J shed 2 bases, and the junction held 6 bases outside the gene matches. Here the CDR3 reads CATKGQGPYNEQFF. Written as DNA, the CDR3 is TGCGCCACCAAGGGACAGGGACCCTACAATGAGCAGTTCTTC.

This clonotype was observed a handful of times. The chain links TRBV20-1 to TRBJ1-5, with 8 bases lining up with TRBD1. The CDR3 is made up of 15 amino acids. The J segment lost 2 bases and the V segment lost 3 bases, leaving 6 bases of the junction unmatched. CDR1 and CDR2 (germline): DFQATT, SNEGSKA (reference sequence). The CDR3 sequence: CSASDLQGGNQPQHF. CDR3 nucleotide sequence: TGCAGTGCTAGTGATTTACAGGGGGGCAATCAGCCCCAGCATTTT.

This clonotype was recorded a few times. The CDR3 protein is CASSQAVLAWEQFF. The CDR3 bases are TGCGCCAGCAGCCAAGCTGTTCTAGCATGGGAGCAGTTCTTC. This chain uses TRBV4-1 with TRBJ2-1; D perhaps matches TRBD2 (5 bases). Trimming pared 1 base from V and 10 bases from J, leaving 14 bases between. This CDR3 has 14 amino acids. The germline V gene encodes CDR1 MGHRA and CDR2 YSYEKL.

In this sample, this clonotype turned up many times. This chain uses TRBV7-2 with TRBJ1-5; the D is unclear. Looked up from germline, CDR1 is SGHTA and CDR2 is FQGNSA. V shed 5 bases and J shed 0 bases, with 11 bases lying between them. The CDR3 is 15 residues long. The CDR3 coding sequence is TGTGCCAGCAGCCCTTTCAGTGATAGCAATCAGCCCCAGCATTTT. It is translated as CASSPFSDSNQPQHF.

With respect to this clonotype: Given a much more abundant clone one base away, this may be a read error. The J gene is TRBJ2-1, the V gene TRBV7-3; D unresolved. This CDR3 has 13 amino acids. The V end was cut by 5 bases, the J end by 12 bases, with 17 bases between. Germline V gene lookup returns CDR1 SGHTA and CDR2 FQGTGA. CDR3 amino acids: CASSIDRSHGQFF. DNA for the CDR3: TGTGCCAGCAGCATTGATCGCAGCCATGGGCAGTTCTTC.

A few counts support this clonotype. The chain joins TRBV20-1 to TRBJ2-5; D is possibly TRBD2 (6 bases). The V end lost 5 bases, the J end lost 1 base, and 11 bases lay between the germline ends. This CDR3 has 13 amino acids. Germline loops: CDR1 DFQATT, CDR2 SNEGSKA (reference sequence). CDR3 nucleotides: TGCAGTGCTCCCGGGACTCTCCAAGAGACCCAGTACTTC. Translated: CSAPGTLQETQYF.

This clonotype was picked up a small number of times. The rearrangement joins TRBV7-9 to TRBJ1-2; the match to TRBD1 covers 7 bases. CDR1 is SEHNR, CDR2 FQNEAQ, per germline (reference sequence). V lost 4 bases to trimming and J lost 3 bases; unmatched junction nucleotides: 2. The CDR3 length is 13 residues. CDR3 loop: CASSSTGYYGYTF. As DNA, the CDR3 is TGTGCCAGCAGCTCGACAGGGTACTATGGCTACACCTTC.

This clonotype was found many times. The J gene is TRBJ2-7, the V gene TRBV5-6, with a possible D match to TRBD2 (5 bases). The CDR3 covers 12 residues. V dropped 0 bases and J dropped 7 bases, with 8 bases sitting between them. Germline CDR1 and CDR2: SGHDT and YYEEEE. The CDR3 nucleotides read TGTGCCAGCAGCTTGGTTGGGAGAGAGCAGTACTTC. It yields the protein CASSLVGREQYF.

This clonotype was observed at least ten times. J is TRBJ2-5 and V is TRBV11-2; TRBD1 agrees at 12 bases. The V and J ends lost 1 base and 9 bases, in that order; junction bases with no gene match: 3. CDR3 length equals 14 residues. Germline CDR1 and CDR2: SGHAT and FQNNGV. The chain's CDR3 is CASSLAGQGASQYF. CDR3 nucleotides: TGTGCCAGCAGCTTAGCGGGACAGGGGGCATCCCAGTACTTC.

This clonotype was recorded a few times. CDR3 protein: CASSPSGGNYGYTF. The DNA of the CDR3 is TGTGCCAGCAGCCCCAGCGGAGGGAACTATGGCTACACCTTC. The chain couples TRBV13 to TRBJ1-2; D not certain. V gave up 5 bases and J gave up 2 bases, with 12 bases separating them. The CDR3 length is 14 residues. The germline V gene has CDR1 PRHDT and CDR2 FYEKMQ (reference sequence).

This clonotype was observed a few times. The chain has TRBV25-1 and TRBJ2-2; D might be TRBD1 (5 bases). V lost 0 bases and J lost 0, with 8 bases in between. Germline CDR1 MGHDK, CDR2 SYGVNS. The CDR3 has 16 residues. For the CDR3, the DNA is TGTGCCAGCAGTGAATATGGCAGGGCGAACACCGGGGAGCTGTTTTTT. Residues: CASSEYGRANTGELFF.

This clonotype was picked up many times. The chain has TRBV20-1 and TRBJ2-3; 7 nucleotides agree with TRBD1. The CDR3 totals 14 residues. Trimming at V came to 0 bases and at J to 3 bases, leaving 3 bases not matched to a gene. CDR1 is DFQATT and CDR2 is SNEGSKA in the germline V gene (reference sequence). CDR3 sequence reads: CSARDIRGTDTQYF. CDR3 DNA sequence: TGCAGTGCTAGAGATATCAGGGGGACAGATACGCAGTATTTT.

The genes are TRBV19 and TRBJ2-4, with 10 bases aligning to TRBD1. CDR1 LNHDA and CDR2 SQIVND come from the germline V gene (reference sequence). The CDR3 has 14 amino acids. Trimming cost V 6 bases and J 5 bases; bases outside gene matches: 4. CDR3 region: CASRRQGAQNIQYF. In nucleotides, the CDR3 is TGTGCCAGTAGGCGACAGGGGGCGCAAAACATTCAGTACTTC. Variable domain in full (rest from reference TRBV19 and TRBJ2-4): DGGITQSPKYLFRKEGQNVTLSCEQNLNHDAMYWYRQDPGQGLRLIYYSQIVNDFQKGDIAEGYSVSREKKESFPLTVTSAQKNPTAFYLCASRRQGAQNIQYFGAGTRLSVL.

The chain uses TRBV27 and TRBJ2-1; 7 nucleotides line up with TRBD2. The CDR3 length is 17 residues. Germline values: CDR1 MNHEY, CDR2 SMNVEV (reference sequence). The V gene end was trimmed by 2 bases and the J gene end by 4 bases; junction bases not matched to a gene: 11. CDR3 in DNA: TGTGCCAGCAGTTTACCCGCTAGCGGATTACCATACAATGAGCAGTTCTTC. This gives the protein CASSLPASGLPYNEQFF.

The chain has TRBV20-1 and TRBJ2-1; the match to TRBD2 covers 8 bases. J gave up 2 bases and V 3 bases, and 6 bases lay outside the gene matches. This CDR3 contains 15 residues. CDR1 and CDR2 (germline): DFQATT, SNEGSKA (reference sequence). The CDR3 region is CSARSPGLAYNEQFF. For the CDR3, the DNA is TGCAGTGCTAGGTCGCCGGGACTAGCCTACAATGAGCAGTTCTTC.

This clonotype was found many times. The chain uses TRBV6-1 and TRBJ1-6; 9 bases map to TRBD1. The germline CDR1 and CDR2 sequences are MNHNS and SASEGT. The CDR3 runs 14 residues. V lost 0 bases, J lost 9 bases, and 0 bases stayed unmatched. The CDR3 nucleotides are TGTGCCAGCAGTGAAGCGGGACAGGGTTCACCCCTCCACTTT. Translation: CASSEAGQGSPLHF.

The gene calls are TRBV12-3 or TRBV12-4 and TRBJ1-2; no clear D. Trimming took 3 bases from V and 4 from J, leaving 9 bases between them. The CDR3 is made up of 13 amino acids. The CDR3 coding sequence is TGTGCCAGCAGTTTCGGTCGAATCTATGGCTACACCTTC. Its translation: CASSFGRIYGYTF.

This clonotype has only a few counts. A clone one base away is much larger, so this may be a read error. The chain recombines TRBV12-3 or TRBV12-4 with TRBJ1-6, with TRBD1 identical over 7 bases. V shed 6 bases and J 10 bases; nucleotides not matched to a gene: 12. This CDR3 contains 15 residues. The CDR3 here is CASRGIRDRTSPLHF. CDR3 coding DNA: TGTGCCAGCAGAGGAATCCGGGACAGAACATCACCCCTCCACTTT.